This T cell receptor beta chain emerged from a study of technical replicates of blood from a handful of donors (dated by TCRdb to 2017 to 2019). V trim: 3 bases; J trim: 10 bases; unmatched bases: 2. Inclusive of the bounding cysteine and phenylalanine, the CDR3 is 12 residues long. Only the CDR3 part of the read is kept: 36 bases, read in frame from the first base. Based on the germline V gene (reference sequence), the CDR1 and CDR2 sequences are SEHNR and FQNEAQ. The method was the immunoSEQ multiplex PCR assay. This immuneACCESS table, as held by TCRdb, lists in-frame sequences with V and J called but not all clones. Of the missing ones, under half trace to an unresolved V gene in checked studies; the others have no known cause. The sample yields roughly 70,000 clones; roughly 93% were counted once. 0.25% to 0.3% of the sample belongs to the ten largest clones. Note on this clone: Its antigen is not yet known. Within one base of it there is no much larger clone, and no base qualities were kept.

This receptor was taken from a human donor in good health. The sequence is built from TRBV7-9 and TRBJ2-1; TRBD1 agrees with 8 junctional bases. Sequencing was done on a sample of T cells isolated from PBMCs. This receptor carries the CDR3 CASSFQGAEQFF. The nucleotide sequence reads TGTGCCAGCAGCTTTCAGGGGGCGGAGCAGTTCTTC.